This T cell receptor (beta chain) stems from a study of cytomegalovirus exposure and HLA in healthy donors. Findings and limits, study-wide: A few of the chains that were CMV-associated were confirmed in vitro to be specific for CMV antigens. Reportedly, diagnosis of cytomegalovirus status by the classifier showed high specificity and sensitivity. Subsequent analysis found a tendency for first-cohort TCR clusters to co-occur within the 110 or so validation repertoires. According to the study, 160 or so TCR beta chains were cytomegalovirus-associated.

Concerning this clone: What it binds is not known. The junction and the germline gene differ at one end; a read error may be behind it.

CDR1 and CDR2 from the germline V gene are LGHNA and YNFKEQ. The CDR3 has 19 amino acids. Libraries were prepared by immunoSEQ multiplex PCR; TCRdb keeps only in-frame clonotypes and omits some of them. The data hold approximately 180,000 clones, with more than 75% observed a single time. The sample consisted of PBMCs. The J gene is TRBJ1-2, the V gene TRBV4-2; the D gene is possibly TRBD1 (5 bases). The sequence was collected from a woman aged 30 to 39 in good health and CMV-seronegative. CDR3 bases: TGTGCCAGCAGCCAAGATCTAAAGGGGCAGGGCGCTACCTCCTATCGCTACACCTTC. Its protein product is CASSQDLKGQGATSYRYTF.